This TCR beta chain was sequenced in a study of cytomegalovirus exposure and HLA in healthy donors (dated by TCRdb to about 2017). Describing the broader study: According to an earlier analysis of 587 of the donors, about 179 million T cells yielded roughly 110 million unique TCR beta sequences and roughly 280 Gb of sequence data. Around 320 gigabases of sequencing data and tens of millions of unique TCR sequences were included in an early release covering under 650 HLA-typed donors. Among the roughly 430 genotyped donors, 81% belonged to the genetic ancestry cluster associated with self-reported Caucasian donors. The study was designed to test whether signatures of past pathogen exposure could be identified by cataloging public T cell receptors. The study profiled the T cell repertoires of around 700 subjects by immunosequencing and related them to cytomegalovirus serostatus. Along with the roughly 670-subject first cohort, a separate validation cohort of over 90 different subjects was used. To predict cytomegalovirus infection status, the study brought together high-throughput TCR immunosequencing, statistical association of individual TCRs with disease status, and machine learning. A later analysis re-examined previously published TCR beta repertoires from around 670 donors and added high-resolution HLA genotyping to investigate patterns of TCR occurrence. Rather than drawing on any new phenotypic data, the later analysis identified candidate immune exposures from TCR beta sequences and the way those sequences occurred across donors. In an earlier analysis of roughly 540 of the donors, high-throughput TCR beta sequencing was used to judge whether each TCR beta V gene segment behaved as functional or pseudogenic. Donor age, sex, ethnicity and CMV serostatus were compiled together with the repertoire data. A later genetic analysis took genome-wide SNP genotypes for about 55% of the roughly 700 donors and used that subset as a discovery cohort. Every repertoire in the discovery cohort had been generated on one and the same sequencing platform. HLA typing covered class I and class II loci at four-digit resolution. Typing coverage varied by locus: about 620-630 donors for A, B, C, DRB1 and DQB1; around 560 for DQA1; approximately 610 for DPA1; approximately 450 for DPB1. Several DR-DQ haplotypes were handled as single units for association and clustering because linkage in the cohort was strong. Among over 350 genotyped donors of the cohort, an average of roughly 240,000 unique TCR beta nucleotide sequences were sequenced per donor, approximately 20% of them non-productive.

In total, around 600 healthy bone marrow donors made up the cohort. At the time of sampling, all cohort members were nominally healthy, though unrecorded immune exposures were likely present. The donor tested CMV seropositive, placing the donor among the roughly 300 seropositive members of the cohort. Each donor provided a peripheral blood sample, and peripheral blood mononuclear cells were used for TCR beta sequencing. The Qiagen DNeasy Blood Extraction Kit was used to extract genomic DNA from the blood cell samples. The CDR3 holds 17 amino acids from the cysteine to the phenylalanine. Only the CDR3 region is kept as DNA, spanning 51 bases read in frame from base 1. Library preparation employed the immunoSEQ multiplex PCR assay. For the multiplex PCR, a mixture combining 60 forward primers for TCR Vbeta segments and 13 reverse primers for TCR Jbeta segments was used. The CDR3 region of rearranged TCR beta genes was amplified from genomic DNA by a multiplex PCR assay. On the Illumina HiSeq System, the amplified TCR beta libraries were sequenced as 87-base-pair reads. The published analysis was carried out like this. A later analysis counted about 80 million unique TCR beta chains across the roughly 700 repertoires, and some 11 million of these chains were shared by at least two donors. Raw reads were error-corrected and collapsed into unique sequences with a nearest-neighbor algorithm that merged closely related sequences to remove PCR and sequencing errors. To assign V, D and J gene segments, CDR3 sequences were aligned to IMGT reference sequences. For a sequence to be retained, at least a six-nucleotide match to both a V gene segment and a J gene segment was required. Rearrangements were classified as productive when the CDR3 lacked stop codons and remained in frame with V and J, and all other rearrangements were classified as non-productive. Following IMGT convention, CDR3 was defined as the stretch from the second conserved V-encoded cysteine up to the conserved J-encoded phenylalanine. The earlier analysis of 500 to 650 of the donors excluded any sequence lacking an unambiguous match to a single V gene segment. An earlier analysis of a few hundred of the donors classified V segments as functional when productive rearrangements were above 56.7% and as segregating when the standard deviation between donors was above 5%. A statistical classification framework was built for diagnosing cytomegalovirus status from the catalog of TCR beta chain sequences. A later analysis assigned V and J genes by comparing TCR nucleotide sequences with IMGT/GENE-DB human TR gene sequences. A later analysis assigned CDR3 sequences and most-parsimonious VDJ recombination scenarios with the TCRdist pipeline. In a later analysis, each TCR beta chain was defined by its CDR3 amino acid sequence together with its V-gene family, and reads without a unique V-gene family were excluded. As a way to deal with suspected cross-contamination and a sequencing artifact, a later analysis dropped approximately 570 nucleotide sequences that were highly shared and had low generation probability. In a later analysis, a clonal expansion index for each public chain was calculated from normalized within-repertoire ranks of inferred template counts. In a later analysis, generation probabilities were computed using a VDJ recombination model fitted to out-of-frame rearrangements, and the results were checked against IGoR. A later analysis scored TCR-TCR, TCR-HLA and TCR-CMV co-occurrence with hypergeometric tests, applying a repertoire-size bias correction to TCR pairs. A later analysis estimated false discovery rates by permuting HLA or CMV assignments 20 times. A later analysis grouped co-occurring TCRs with DBSCAN, adding TCRdist sequence similarity when clustering within HLA-allele-positive subsets. Repertoires with fewer than 30,000 or more than 120,000 public chains were left out of co-occurrence clustering, as were about 5 repertoires with anomalous nucleotide sharing. What TCRdb holds here is the immuneACCESS table cut down to in-frame rearrangements. Part of the clones is not present; checked against another copy, under half of the missing clones reflect an unresolved V gene, and the others are unexplained. Clone size and the V and J calls come from that table; the DNA yielded D and trimming. This sample comprises about 200,000 clones, 80% to 85% of them detected only once. In total, the top ten clones hold under 7.5% of the sample.

Notes on this clone: The specificity of this receptor is unknown. No per-base quality is available; no much larger clone lies one base away.

General findings and caveats noted by the study authors: In vitro tests confirmed that a few of the cytomegalovirus-associated TCR beta chains recognize cytomegalovirus antigens. In a later analysis, the rate of TCR association differed among HLA loci, with DRB1 alleles having the most associated TCRs and HLA-C alleles having the fewest. Because HLA typing was unavailable for some donors at each locus, only the typed subset was used in association tests. Compared with equally common non-associated chains, HLA-associated TCR beta chains in a later analysis were more clonally expanded and had lower generation probabilities. The study gave a list of about 150 TCR beta chains associated with cytomegalovirus. In a later analysis, some 17,000 TCR beta sequences were associated with specific HLA alleles at a false discovery rate of 0.05. When HLA alleles, especially DR and DQ, strongly co-occurred, attributing TCR associations to individual alleles was difficult. The cohort was sequenced for TCR beta chains only, and without alpha or paired-chain data the features that could be detected were limited. A group of highly shared sequence variants was considered likely to be a technical artifact of the sequencing pipeline. While some public TCRs were present in many individuals, most TCR sequences turned up only very rarely across donors. The only immune exposure information available for the cohort was CMV serostatus. The 87-base-pair reads could not distinguish some IMGT-functional V segments, including TRBV6-2 and TRBV6-3, so those segments were excluded. Correlated functional status among segregating V segments might reflect linkage disequilibrium, but an unknown experimental factor could not be ruled out. An association between a missense DCLRE1C variant and V-gene and J-gene trimming of TCR beta chains was found in a later genetic analysis and replicated in an independent cohort. Presence/absence analyses assumed roughly uniform sequencing depth across donors, an assumption that may not hold. The earlier analysis of 450 to 700 of the donors excluded approximately 15 rarely observed V segments, including chromosome 9 orphons, because counts were too low. A later analysis reported that several top co-occurrence clusters appeared linked to parvovirus B19, influenza, CMV and Epstein-Barr virus. A further reported finding was that TCR beta sequences accurately predicted the HLA-A and HLA-B alleles for most subjects in the first cohort. In an earlier analysis of fewer than 750 of the donors, most TCR beta V segments were observed in productive rearrangements about 87% or about 30% of the time, broadly matching IMGT annotations. A later analysis found that most CMV-associated TCR beta chains appeared HLA-restricted, with HLA associations seemingly driven largely by CMV exposure. According to a later genetic analysis, donors in an Asian-associated ancestry cluster had fewer N-insertions in productive TCRs than the roughly 700-donor mean. The classifier was reported to diagnose cytomegalovirus status with high specificity and sensitivity in both the original cohort and the validation cohort. The authors suggested that the approach could potentially be generalized to other disease states and immunological phenotypes.

Sequencing was done on a sample of PBMCs. This TCR was sampled from a woman in her 50s in good health and CMV-seropositive. The chain joins TRBV1 to TRBJ2-7; TRBD2 is taken as the D call from the table, unchecked against the DNA. TRBV1 is listed as a pseudogene. CDR3 region: CTSSTGTSGKVAYEQYF. DNA sequence: TGCACCAGCAGCACGGGGACTAGCGGGAAGGTGGCCTACGAGCAGTACTTC.